This T cell receptor (beta chain) was sequenced for a study of blood T cell repertoires in COVID-19. For the study at large: In each case, the material was cDNA or gDNA derived from T cells, B-cell-depleted T cells, or PBMCs.

Some clones are missing from TCRdb's copy, which holds only in-frame ones; the method was immunoSEQ multiplex PCR. The repertoire holds 250,000 to 350,000 clones, with approximately 86% as singletons. CDR1 is SNHLY and CDR2 is FYNNEI in the germline V gene. The CDR3 extends over 16 amino acids. Deletions cut 3 bases from V and 0 bases from J, with 12 bases between. This clone was counted once. This receptor was obtained from a woman younger than 45 who had recovered from COVID-19. The chain has TRBV2 and TRBJ1-5, with D uncertain. The material sequenced was PBMCs or T cells enriched from blood (not recorded which). CDR3 nucleotides: TGTGCCAGCAGTGAGCTGGCATTATATAGCAATCAGCCCCAGCATTTT. It codes for CASSELALYSNQPQHF.